These 19 T cell receptor beta chains share one sample of origin, sequenced in a study of cytomegalovirus exposure and HLA in healthy donors. Clones were sequenced by immunoSEQ multiplex PCR, and TCRdb holds only the in-frame ones, with some missing. The sample has tens of thousands of clones, approximately 85% seen once. Input material: PBMCs. The receptors here all came from a woman aged 30 to 39 in good health and CMV-seronegative.

The chain joins TRBV5-6 to TRBJ1-5; D is ambiguous. The ends were cut back, 1 base at V and 6 bases at J, with 11 bases in the middle. This CDR3 has 14 amino acids. CDR1 is SGHDT and CDR2 is YYEEEE in the germline V gene. Here the CDR3 reads CASSLNPSGQPQHF. The CDR3, as DNA: TGTGCCAGCAGCTTGAACCCGTCCGGTCAGCCCCAGCATTTT.

CDR3 amino acids: CASKSQGGSYEQYF. The CDR3 DNA is TGCGCCAGCAAGTCCCAGGGAGGGTCCTACGAGCAGTACTTC. The rearrangement uses TRBV5-1 and TRBJ2-7; TRBD2 agrees at 7 bases. Germline CDR1 SGHRS, CDR2 YFSETQ. The CDR3 extends over 14 amino acids. The junction had 7 bases not matched to a gene; V was cut back by 6 bases and J by 1 base. The whole variable domain, filled in from reference TRBV5-1 and TRBJ2-7, reads KAGVTQTPRYLIKTRGQQVTLSCSPISGHRSVSWYQQTPGQGLQFLFEYFSETQRNKGNFPGRFSGRQFSNSRSEMNVSTLELGDSALYLCASKSQGGSYEQYFGPGTRLTVT.

V and J are TRBV28 and TRBJ2-1, with 7 bases matching TRBD2. This CDR3 comprises 11 residues. Germline V lookup: CDR1 MDHEN, CDR2 SYDVKM. With V trimmed by 2 bases and J by 13 bases, 2 bases remained unmatched. The CDR3 region is CASSLTGGQFF. CDR3 DNA sequence: TGTGCCAGCAGTTTAACGGGAGGTCAGTTCTTC.

V gene TRBV27 combines with J gene TRBJ1-5, with TRBD1 as a possible D gene (6 bases). Looked up from germline, CDR1 is MNHEY and CDR2 is SMNVEV (reference sequence). V shed 6 bases and J shed 5 bases, with 17 bases lying between them. The CDR3 has 15 residues. The CDR3 DNA follows: TGTGCCAGCAGCCTCACCCCACAGGGTCATCAGCCCCAGCATTTT. It codes for CASSLTPQGHQPQHF.

The V and J genes are TRBV13 and TRBJ1-5; D gene uncertain. V gave up 0 bases and J gave up 0 bases, with 9 bases separating them. The length of the CDR3 is 16 residues. Per germline, CDR1 PRHDT and CDR2 FYEKMQ (reference sequence). The CDR3 nucleotides read TGTGCCAGCAGCTTAGGCCTACAGCTTAGCAATCAGCCCCAGCATTTT. It encodes CASSLGLQLSNQPQHF.

The chain carries TRBV10-1 and TRBJ2-3; D not resolved. CDR1 and CDR2 from the germline V gene are WNHNN and SYGVQD (reference sequence). V dropped 3 bases and J dropped 1 base, with 8 bases sitting between them. CDR3 length equals 14 residues. Written as DNA, the CDR3 is TGCGCCAGCAGTGACAGACTCCGCACAGATACGCAGTATTTT. Residues: CASSDRLRTDTQYF.

The rearrangement uses TRBV28 and TRBJ2-4; TRBD1 matches 7 bases. The V gene's germline CDR1 is MDHEN and CDR2 SYDVKM. This CDR3 is built from 16 residues. V gave up 4 bases and J gave up 0 bases; unmatched junction bases: 6. The CDR3 is CASSSGQPLAKNIQYF. CDR3 DNA sequence: TGTGCCAGCAGTTCGGGACAGCCCCTAGCCAAAAACATTCAGTACTTC.

The V call is TRBV28, the J call TRBJ2-1, with D uncertain. Trimming took off 6 bases at V and 7 bases at J, with 10 bases between the two ends. This CDR3 region has 12 residues. From germline, CDR1 is MDHEN and CDR2 SYDVKM. The CDR3 loop is CASRSTRNEQFF. DNA of the CDR3: TGTGCCAGCAGGTCGACGAGGAATGAGCAGTTCTTC.

In its sample, this clone was seen a few times. This chain joins TRBV28 and TRBJ2-7; D may be TRBD2 (7 bases). CDR1 and CDR2 from the germline V gene are MDHEN and SYDVKM. Trimming removed 6 bases at V and 6 bases at J, with 18 bases between. There are 14 residues in the CDR3. The CDR3, as DNA: TGTGCCAGCAGGAGGGACTTCCGGGGGGCCGAGCAGTACTTC. Its translation: CASRRDFRGAEQYF.

The chain employs TRBV28 and TRBJ1-5; TRBD1 aligns across 9 bases. The CDR3 extends over 15 amino acids. Germline CDR1 MDHEN, CDR2 SYDVKM. V trimming: 5 bases; J trimming: 3 bases; junction bases outside the gene matches: 5. The CDR3 here is CASSPGTGNNQPQHF. The DNA for the CDR3 is TGTGCCAGCAGTCCCGGGACAGGGAACAATCAGCCCCAGCATTTT.

The chain employs TRBV7-3 and TRBJ2-1; D perhaps matches TRBD2 (5 bases). With 5 bases removed from V and 8 bases from J, the gap between germline ends came to 7 bases. The CDR3 extends over 11 amino acids. The germline gives CDR1 SGHTA, CDR2 FQGTGA. The CDR3 nucleotides read TGTGCCAGCAGCATCGGGGATGAGCAGTTCTTC. Its protein is CASSIGDEQFF.

CDR3 DNA sequence: TGTGCCAGCAGCTTAGGGGGACTAGCGGGTAAAGAGACCCAGTACTTC. It is translated as CASSLGGLAGKETQYF. The chain combines TRBV7-2 with TRBJ2-5; 12 bases line up with TRBD2. The CDR3 is made up of 16 amino acids. V was pared by 1 base and J by 3 bases, with 3 bases of the junction left unmatched. The germline V gene encodes CDR1 SGHTA and CDR2 FQGNSA.

The V gene is TRBV9, the J gene TRBJ1-2; weak D call: TRBD1 (6 bases). The CDR3 consists of 14 residues. V was trimmed by 4 bases and J by 7 bases, leaving 17 bases between them. Per germline, CDR1 SGDLS and CDR2 YYNGEE. CDR3 sequence reads: CASSPTTGFSGYTF. The CDR3 coding sequence is TGTGCCAGCAGCCCCACTACAGGGTTCAGTGGCTACACCTTC.

The J gene is TRBJ1-1, the V gene TRBV5-1; 9 bases map to TRBD1. Unmatched junction bases numbered 6, after V lost 0 bases and J lost 6 bases. CDR1 and CDR2 from the germline V gene are SGHRS and YFSETQ. This CDR3 contains 15 residues. The DNA for the CDR3 is TGCGCCAGCAGCTTGGGGCCGGGACAGGGTGCTGAAGCTTTCTTT. Its protein product is CASSLGPGQGAEAFF. The variable domain in full, completed from reference TRBV5-1 and TRBJ1-1, reads KAGVTQTPRYLIKTRGQQVTLSCSPISGHRSVSWYQQTPGQGLQFLFEYFSETQRNKGNFPGRFSGRQFSNSRSEMNVSTLELGDSALYLCASSLGPGQGAEAFFGQGTRLTVV.

The chain recombines TRBV27 with TRBJ2-2; TRBD2 matches at 8 bases. The CDR3 spans 16 residues. V lost 3 bases and J lost 4; bases outside the gene matches: 7. CDR1 MNHEY and CDR2 SMNVEV come from the germline V gene (reference sequence). CDR3 sequence (DNA): TGTGCCAGCAGTTTCGGAAGCGGGAGCGGCACCGGGGAGCTGTTTTTT. This encodes CASSFGSGSGTGELFF.

This chain's CDR3 is CASSASSGGADTQYF. The CDR3 nucleotides are TGTGCCAGCAGTGCATCCTCAGGGGGCGCAGATACGCAGTATTTT. The gene calls are TRBV6-1 and TRBJ2-3, with 8 bases matching TRBD1. Trimming at V came to 4 bases and at J to 4 bases, leaving 7 bases not matched to a gene. Germline CDR1 reads MNHNS; CDR2 reads SASEGT. The CDR3 is 15 amino acids.

The V and J genes are TRBV4-3 and TRBJ2-5; D is perhaps TRBD2 (5 bases). Germline-derived CDR1 and CDR2 are LGHNA and YSLEER. Trimming removed 3 bases from V and 3 bases from J, with 11 bases in between. This CDR3 has 14 residues. The CDR3 sequence: CASSQRVGKETQYF. The CDR3 coding sequence is TGCGCCAGCAGCCAGAGGGTTGGAAAAGAGACCCAGTACTTC.

This chain uses TRBV4-1 with TRBJ1-5; TRBD1 matches 8 bases. V shed 8 bases, J shed 4 bases, and the junction held 22 bases outside the gene matches. The CDR3 totals 19 residues. Germline CDR1 is MGHRA and CDR2 is YSYEKL. CDR3: CASYGQGQILRLTNQPQHF. The CDR3 coding sequence is TGCGCCAGCTACGGACAGGGACAGATACTTCGCCTGACTAATCAGCCCCAGCATTTT.

This chain links TRBV5-1 with TRBJ2-7, with 7 nucleotides matching TRBD1. J gave up 4 bases and V 3 bases, and 7 bases lay outside the gene matches. Germline CDR1 is SGHRS and CDR2 is YFSETQ. CDR3 size: 14 residues. In nucleotides, the CDR3 is TGCGCCAGCAGCTGGGACAGAGCCTTATACGAGCAGTACTTC. Protein sequence: CASSWDRALYEQYF.